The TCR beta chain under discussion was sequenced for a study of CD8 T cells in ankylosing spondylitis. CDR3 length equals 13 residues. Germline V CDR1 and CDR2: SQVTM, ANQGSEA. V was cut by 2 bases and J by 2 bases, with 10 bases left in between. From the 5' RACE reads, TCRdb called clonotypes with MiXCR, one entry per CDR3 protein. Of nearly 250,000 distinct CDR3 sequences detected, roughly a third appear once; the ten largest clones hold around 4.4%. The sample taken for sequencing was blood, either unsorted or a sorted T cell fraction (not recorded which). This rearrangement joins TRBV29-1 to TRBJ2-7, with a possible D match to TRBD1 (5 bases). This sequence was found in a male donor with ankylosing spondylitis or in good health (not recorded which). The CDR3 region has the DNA TGCAGCGTTGAAACAGGCATGACCTACGAGCAGTACTTC. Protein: CSVETGMTYEQYF.